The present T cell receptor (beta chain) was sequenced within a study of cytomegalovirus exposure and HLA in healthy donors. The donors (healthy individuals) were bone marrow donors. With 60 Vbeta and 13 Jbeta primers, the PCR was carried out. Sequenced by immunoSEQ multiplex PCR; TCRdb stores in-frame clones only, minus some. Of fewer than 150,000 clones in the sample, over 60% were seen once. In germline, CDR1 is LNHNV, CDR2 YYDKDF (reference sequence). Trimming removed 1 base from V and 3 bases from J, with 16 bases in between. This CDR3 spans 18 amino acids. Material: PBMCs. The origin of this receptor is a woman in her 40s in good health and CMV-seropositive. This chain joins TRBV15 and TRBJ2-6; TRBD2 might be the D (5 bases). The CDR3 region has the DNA TGTGCCACCAGCAGAGGGGCTCGGGGAGCAGATGGGGCCAACGTCCTGACTTTC. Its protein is CATSRGARGADGANVLTF.